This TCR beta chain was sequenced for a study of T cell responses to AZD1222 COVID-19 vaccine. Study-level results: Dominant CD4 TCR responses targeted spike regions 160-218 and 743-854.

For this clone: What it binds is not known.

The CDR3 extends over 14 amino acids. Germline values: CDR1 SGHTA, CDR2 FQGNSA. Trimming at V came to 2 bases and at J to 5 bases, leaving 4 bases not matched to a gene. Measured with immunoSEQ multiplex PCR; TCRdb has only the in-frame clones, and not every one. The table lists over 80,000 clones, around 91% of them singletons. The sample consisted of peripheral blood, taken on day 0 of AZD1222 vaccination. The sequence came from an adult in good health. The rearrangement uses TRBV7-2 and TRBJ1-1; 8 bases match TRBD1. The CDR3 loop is CASSLLQGVTEAFF. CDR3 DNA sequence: TGTGCCAGCAGCTTATTACAGGGGGTGACTGAAGCTTTCTTT.